The present T cell receptor beta chain was sequenced within a study of blood T cell repertoires in COVID-19. Study-wide context: The samples span acute and convalescent COVID-19 from the United States, Italy and Spain.

Two negative PCRs, clearance, or symptom resolution were required of recovered Cohort 3 donors. The CDR3 consists of 16 residues. Losses at the gene ends were 10 bases for V and 7 bases for J; bases not matched to a gene: 19. Per germline, CDR1 MGHRA and CDR2 YSYEKL. Study processing details: Amplification from reference gene primers served as the basis for estimated nucleated cell counts. Clones were sequenced by immunoSEQ multiplex PCR, and TCRdb holds only the in-frame ones, with some missing. D and trimming were read from the DNA, whereas the V and J calls and clone size are those reported in that table. The repertoire consists of roughly 400,000 clones, with 80% to 90% occurring once and the leading ten covering roughly 1.1%.

J is TRBJ2-4 and V is TRBV4-1; 7 positions agree with TRBD2. The receptor was derived from a man younger than 45 who had recovered from COVID-19. Sequenced: PBMCs or T cells enriched from blood (not recorded which). The CDR3 DNA follows: TGCGCCACCACGCTACTGACTAGCCTGGAGCCTAACATTCAGTACTTC. This translates into CATTLLTSLEPNIQYF.